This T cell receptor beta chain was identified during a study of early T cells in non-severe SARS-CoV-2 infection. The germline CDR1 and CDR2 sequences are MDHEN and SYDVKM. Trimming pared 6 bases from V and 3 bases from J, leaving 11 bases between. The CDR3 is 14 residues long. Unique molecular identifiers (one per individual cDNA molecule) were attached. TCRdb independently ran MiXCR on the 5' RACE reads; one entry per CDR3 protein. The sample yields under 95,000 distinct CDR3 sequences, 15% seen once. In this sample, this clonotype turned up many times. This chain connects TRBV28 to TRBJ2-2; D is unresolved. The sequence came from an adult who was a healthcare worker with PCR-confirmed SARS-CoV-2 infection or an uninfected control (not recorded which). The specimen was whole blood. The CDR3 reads CASRSGSYTGELFF. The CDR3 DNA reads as TGTGCCAGCAGATCCGGCTCATACACCGGGGAGCTGTTTTTT.